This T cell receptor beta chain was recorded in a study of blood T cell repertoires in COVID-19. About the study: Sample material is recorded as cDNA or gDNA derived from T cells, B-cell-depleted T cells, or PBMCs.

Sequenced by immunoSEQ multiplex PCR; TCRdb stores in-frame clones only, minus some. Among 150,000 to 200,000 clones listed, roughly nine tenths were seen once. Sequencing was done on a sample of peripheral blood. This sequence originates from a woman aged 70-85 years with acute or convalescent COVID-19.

The CDR3 here is CASRENSNMNTEAFF. The CDR3 nucleotides are TGCGCCAGCCGAGAAAACAGCAACATGAACACTGAAGCTTTCTTT. V is TRBV5-1 and J is TRBJ1-1; no definite D call. Trimming removed 7 bases at V and 0 bases at J, with 16 bases between. Germline values: CDR1 SGHRS, CDR2 YFSETQ. The CDR3 covers 15 residues. The whole variable domain, remainder taken from reference TRBV5-1 and TRBJ1-1, is KAGVTQTPRYLIKTRGQQVTLSCSPISGHRSVSWYQQTPGQGLQFLFEYFSETQRNKGNFPGRFSGRQFSNSRSEMNVSTLELGDSALYLCASRENSNMNTEAFFGQGTRLTVV.